This is a list of T cell receptor beta chains from one sample in a study of T-cell memory formation after mild COVID-19. One entry per CDR3 protein, called by TCRdb with MiXCR from the 5' RACE reads. This sample has roughly 110,000 distinct CDR3 sequences, with about a fifth found just once. What was sequenced was PBMCs or a T cell subset sorted from them (not recorded which). All receptors come from a man aged 18 to 29 who had mild COVID-19 (a few samples of this study predate the infection). Cell type and time point are not known. CDR3s include the opening cysteine and the closing phenylalanine or tryptophan. The order of the fields is V gene, D gene, J gene, clone size, CDR3 DNA, CDR3 protein. A D gene is named only where the DNA matches it firmly. The size field is filled for only some rows; it gives once, few, many or a size class.

TRBV29-1	NA	TRBJ2-7	NA	TGCAGCGTTGCCTCCGGGGCCGAGCAGTACTTC	CSVASGAEQYF
TRBV2	TRBD1	TRBJ1-5	NA	TGTGCCAGCAGTCCGAGGGGGACAGTCATCTCCAATCAGCCCCAGCATTTT	CASSPRGTVISNQPQHF
TRBV7-9	NA	TRBJ1-1	NA	TGTGCCAGCAGCTTATCAGTCACTGAAGCTTTCTTT	CASSLSVTEAFF
TRBV5-5	TRBD1	TRBJ1-2	NA	TGTGCCAGCAGCTTGTGGGCATTTACCGACAGGGCAGTCGGCTACACCTTC	CASSLWAFTDRAVGYTF
TRBV14	NA	TRBJ1-5	few	TGTGCCAGCAGCCACATGAATCAGCCCCAGCATTTT	CASSHMNQPQHF
TRBV29-1	NA	TRBJ1-2	NA	TGCAGCGTCTACCGGGACATAATAAATGGCTACACCTTC	CSVYRDIINGYTF
TRBV5-1	NA	TRBJ2-3	NA	TGCGCCAGCAGCTTACGACAGGCAGATACGCAGTATTTT	CASSLRQADTQYF
TRBV7-9	NA	TRBJ2-5	NA	TGTGCCAGCAGCTTAGAGAACGAGGAGACCCAGTACTTC	CASSLENEETQYF
TRBV29-1	NA	TRBJ2-1	few	TGCAGCGTTCCTGTAGGTTACTTCAATGAGCAGTTCTTC	CSVPVGYFNEQFF
TRBV15	NA	TRBJ2-7	few	TGTGCCACCAGCAGAGAAGGAGGGATGTTGTTGACCTACGAGCAGTACTTC	CATSREGGMLLTYEQYF
TRBV4-1	NA	TRBJ1-5	NA	TGCGCCAGCAGCCAACTGGGAGGGAGGCAGCCCCAGCATTTT	CASSQLGGRQPQHF
TRBV2	NA	TRBJ2-7	NA	TGTGCCAGCAGTGAAGGTTACGGCTACGAGCAGTACTTC	CASSEGYGYEQYF
TRBV24-1	NA	TRBJ1-5	NA	TGTGCCACCAGTGCCGACGGTTTCAATCAGCCCCAGCATTTT	CATSADGFNQPQHF
TRBV4-3	NA	TRBJ2-6	medium-sized	TGCGCCAGCAGCCAAGAGACAGGCTCTGGGGCCAACGTCCTGACTTTC	CASSQETGSGANVLTF
TRBV4-1	NA	TRBJ2-5	few	TGCGCCAGCAGCCAAAGTGGAGGGGGAGAGACCCAGTACTTC	CASSQSGGGETQYF
TRBV11-2	NA	TRBJ2-3	few	TGTGCCAGCAGCTTGCGGTTTACAGCGGCGGATACGCAGTATTTT	CASSLRFTAADTQYF
TRBV7-2	NA	TRBJ2-1	few	TGTGCCAGCAGCTTAAGTCCGGCGTACAATGAGCAGTTCTTC	CASSLSPAYNEQFF
TRBV4-1	TRBD2	TRBJ2-1	few	TGCGCCAGCAGCCGAGTAGCGGGGGGGTACAATGAGCAGTTCTTC	CASSRVAGGYNEQFF
TRBV4-2	TRBD2	TRBJ2-3	many	TGTGCCAGCAGCCCCGCGACTAGCGGGGGGGCAGATACGCAGTATTTT	CASSPATSGGADTQYF
TRBV10-3	TRBD1	TRBJ2-6	NA	TGTGCCGCTACAGGGGCTGGGGCCAACGTCCTGACTTTC	CAATGAGANVLTF
TRBV5-5	TRBD2	TRBJ2-3	few	TGTGCCAGCAGCTGGGGAGGGCCTAGCACAGATACGCAGTATTTT	CASSWGGPSTDTQYF
TRBV12-5	NA	TRBJ2-7	NA	TGTGCTAGTGGTTTGGTAATCGGGGAGCAGTACTTC	CASGLVIGEQYF
TRBV4-1	NA	TRBJ1-1	many	TGCGCCAGCAGCCAAGAATCTCCTGGGCAGGAAGCTTTCTTT	CASSQESPGQEAFF
TRBV27	NA	TRBJ1-5	NA	TGTGCCAGCAGTTCCTTCGGGGCCAATCAGCCCCAGCATTTT	CASSSFGANQPQHF
TRBV7-9	NA	TRBJ1-2	NA	TGTGCCAGTTCCCAGGGGAATAACTATGGCTACACCTTC	CASSQGNNYGYTF
TRBV5-1	NA	TRBJ2-1	few	TGCGCCAGCAGCTTGGCGGGACACAGCAATGAGCAGTTCTTC	CASSLAGHSNEQFF
TRBV5-1	NA	TRBJ2-2	NA	TGCGCCAGCAGCTCAGCGACAGCGAACACCGGGGAGCTGTTTTTT	CASSSATANTGELFF
TRBV30	NA	TRBJ2-5	once	TGTGCCTGGAGTGATACCACCGGGACATTCCAAGAGACCCAGTACTTC	CAWSDTTGTFQETQYF
TRBV2	NA	TRBJ1-1	NA	TGTGCCAGCACCCAGGGCCCAGGGAACACTGAAGCTTTCTTT	CASTQGPGNTEAFF
TRBV7-9	NA	TRBJ2-7	NA	TGTGCCAGCGGGTCGTGGCGGGACTCCTACGAGCAGTACTTC	CASGSWRDSYEQYF
TRBV7-9	NA	TRBJ1-1	few	TGTGCCAGCAGGTCAGGCCTTATGAACACTGAAGCTTTCTTT	CASRSGLMNTEAFF
TRBV9	TRBD2	TRBJ2-1	few	TGTGCCAGCAGCGAACTAGCGGGGGGTAGCTACAATGAGCAGTTCTTC	CASSELAGGSYNEQFF
TRBV24-1	TRBD1	TRBJ2-5	NA	TGTGCCACCAGTGACAACCGGGACAGGGGGAAACAAGAGACCCAGTACTTC	CATSDNRDRGKQETQYF
TRBV15	TRBD2	TRBJ2-5	once	TGTGCCACCAGCAGAGTTGGACTAGCGGGGGGTAAACAAGAGACCCAGTACTTC	CATSRVGLAGGKQETQYF
TRBV29-1	NA	TRBJ2-3	NA	TGCAGCGCCCCCACACCGAACAGGGCAGATACGCAGTATTTT	CSAPTPNRADTQYF
TRBV19	TRBD1	TRBJ2-2	many	TGTGCCAGTAAGGGACAGGGGGACACCGGGGAGCTGTTTTTT	CASKGQGDTGELFF
TRBV4-1	TRBD1	TRBJ1-5	NA	TGCGCCAGCAGCCAAGGGGAGGGGACAGGGGGCTTTCAGCCCCAGCATTTT	CASSQGEGTGGFQPQHF
TRBV5-1	TRBD1	TRBJ2-7	few	TGCGCCAGCAGCTTGGATCTGGGACAGTCCTACGAGCAGTACTTC	CASSLDLGQSYEQYF
TRBV4-1	NA	TRBJ2-1	NA	TGCGCCAGCAGCCAAGTTGAGGGGAATGAGCAGTTCTTC	CASSQVEGNEQFF
TRBV5-1	NA	TRBJ2-2	few	TGCGCCAGCAGCCCTTGGGCAGGGCGCACCGGGGAGCTGTTTTTT	CASSPWAGRTGELFF
TRBV4-1	NA	TRBJ1-5	NA	TGCGCCAGCAGCCAAGATGGGGATAGCAATCAGCCCCAGCATTTT	CASSQDGDSNQPQHF
TRBV29-1	NA	TRBJ1-1	NA	TGCAGCGTTTTAGTGAACACTGAAGCTTTCTTT	CSVLVNTEAFF
TRBV13	TRBD2	TRBJ2-2	NA	TGTGCCAGCAGCCCCGGACTAGCGGGGGTGGAGCTGTTTTTT	CASSPGLAGVELFF
TRBV6-5	NA	TRBJ1-2	NA	TGTGCCAGCAGTCCCCCGACGGGTAACTATGGCTACACCTTC	CASSPPTGNYGYTF
TRBV27	TRBD1	TRBJ1-5	NA	TGTGCCAGCAGTTTATCTACGCAGGGGGCGGCCAATCAGCCCCAGCATTTT	CASSLSTQGAANQPQHF
TRBV27	TRBD2	TRBJ2-3	NA	TGTGCCAGCAGGCAAGGCCAGCGGGGGGGTGGAGATACGCAGTATTTT	CASRQGQRGGGDTQYF
TRBV6-5	NA	TRBJ1-1	few	TGTGCCAGCAGCCACGGGGGGAACACTGAAGCTTTCTTT	CASSHGGNTEAFF